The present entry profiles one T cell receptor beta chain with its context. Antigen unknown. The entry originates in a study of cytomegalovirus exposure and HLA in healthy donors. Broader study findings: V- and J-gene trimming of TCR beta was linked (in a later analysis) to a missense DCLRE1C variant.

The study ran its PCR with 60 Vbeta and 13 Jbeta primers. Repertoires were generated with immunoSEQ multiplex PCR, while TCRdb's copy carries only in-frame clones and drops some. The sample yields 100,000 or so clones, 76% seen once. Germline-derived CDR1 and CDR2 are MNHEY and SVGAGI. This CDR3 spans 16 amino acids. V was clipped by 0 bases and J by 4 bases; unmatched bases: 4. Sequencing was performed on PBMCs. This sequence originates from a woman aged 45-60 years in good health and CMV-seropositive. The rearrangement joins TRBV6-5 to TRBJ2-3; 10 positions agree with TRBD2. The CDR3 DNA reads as TGTGCCAGCAGTTACTCCCCAGCGGGGGGGCCAGATACGCAGTATTTT. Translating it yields CASSYSPAGGPDTQYF.